This note documents a single T cell receptor (beta chain) sequence. What this receptor recognizes is not known. Per-base qualities were not stored, and no clone one base away is much larger. The sample's time point label is to be understood as: 24 weeks on oral tofacitinib. Explained via the paper, the treatment or condition label denotes: oral pan-JAK inhibitor, 5-10 mg twice daily. Peripheral blood and lesional scalp punch biopsies were obtained from patients with alopecia areata. PBMCs were isolated by density centrifugation and stained for CD3, CD4 and CD8, after which CD4+ and CD8+ T cells were sorted on a FACSAria. The sample is drawn from a study of CD8+ T cells in alopecia areata listed by TCRdb under 2018. About the investigation overall: The treated patients, all with moderate-to-severe alopecia areata, were enrolled in an open-label pilot trial of oral tofacitinib given at 5 to 10 mg twice daily. Patients stayed on tofacitinib for 6 to 18 months and then had 6 months of follow-up off drug so that delayed response and recurrence could be assessed. For the treated patients, the SALT score, which quantifies what percentage of scalp surface area is affected, served as the measure of disease severity. High-throughput TCRbeta sequencing was used to examine T cell clonal expansion in alopecia areata in both the C3H/HeJ mouse model and human patients. In humans, TCRbeta sequencing was performed on scalp tissue and on sorted CD4+ and CD8+ peripheral blood T cells from healthy controls and from patients with patchy or totalis/universalis alopecia areata. Patients on tofacitinib were biopsied at baseline and after 4 and 24 weeks of treatment, and several of the patients also had a later scalp biopsy. Scalp clonality was compared across normal scalp (n=4), patchy alopecia areata scalp (n=8), and alopecia totalis/universalis scalp (n=8). RNA was obtained with the PAXgene miRNA kit for fixed scalp, the miRNeasy kit for PBMCs, and the RNeasy kit for mouse skin. immunoSEQ multiplex PCR using 35 Vbeta forward primers and 13 Jbeta reverse primers was used to amplify TCRbeta CDR3 regions. What the work shows at the level of the full study, not this receptor alone: During tofacitinib treatment, many expanded lesional clones stuck around in both scalp and blood, and this persistence may partly explain why relapse happens after treatment is stopped. Because the treated cohort was small and had only one nonresponder, larger studies are needed to examine links between baseline CD8+ expansion and response. TCR sequences shared between patients were less clear than in mice, possibly partly because of HLA diversity in the patient population. Unlike mouse skin, where gammadelta T cells dominate, normal human skin contains resident alphabeta T cells that get sequenced too, which complicates analysis of the scalp TCR repertoire. Tofacitinib significantly lowered scalp clonality and the number of expanded CD8+ clones among the top 100 scalp clones. Lesional scalp, especially in alopecia totalis/universalis, showed higher clonality and more expanded CD8+ clones than normal scalp, suggesting antigenic drive.

The library was built by means of the immunoSEQ multiplex PCR assay. RNA was extracted from all samples and reverse transcribed into cDNA as template for TCR sequencing. SuperScript III was used to make first-strand cDNA, primed with a 2:1 mix of oligo-dT and random hexamers. A synthetic immune receptor repertoire was used to measure amplification bias, and any remaining bias was corrected computationally. The published analysis was carried out like this. Raw reads were preprocessed to remove errors, and CDR3 was defined by IMGT conventions from the conserved cysteine to phenylalanine. Clonality was computed as 1 minus the Shannon entropy, with the entropy normalized by log2 of the number of productive unique TCRs. CD4 or CD8 identity of scalp clones was inferred by cross-referencing scalp TCRbeta sequences with sorted blood CD4 and CD8 repertoires. Not all clones reach the TCRdb copy of this immuneACCESS table, which keeps in-frame sequences only. Checked studies attribute under half of the gap to unresolved V genes and leave the rest unexplained. V and J calls and clone size are given by that table; D and trimming were obtained from the DNA. This sample lists some 44,000 clones; just under 95% were detected once. The top ten constitute approximately 17% of the sample.

From the cysteine through the phenylalanine, the CDR3 covers 16 amino acids. Just CDR3 DNA is preserved here, 48 bases in frame from base 1. Trimming takes 8 bases from V and 0 bases from J, and the germline ends sit 19 bases apart. CDR1 and CDR2, per the germline V gene (reference sequence), are MNHNY and SVGAGI. This receptor was taken from a human donor with alopecia areata. The receptor chain draws on TRBV6-6 and TRBJ1-2, with the D gene too uncertain to name. The source material was CD8+ T cells sorted from blood, sampled at week 24, from a patient treated with tofacitinib. The CDR3 protein sequence reads: CASSSRGFYTNYGYTF. The bases are TGTGCCAGCTCCTCCCGAGGGTTTTACACTAACTATGGCTACACCTTC.